This TCR beta chain was captured by sequencing in a study of CD8 T cells in ankylosing spondylitis. The sample holds a few counts of this clonotype. The antigen remains undetermined. A single record per CDR3 protein comes from TCRdb applying MiXCR to the 5' RACE reads. The table lists approximately 550,000 distinct CDR3 sequences, about an eighth of them singletons, with nearly 7% in the top ten. The study's findings and limits: Characteristic of ankylosing spondylitis blood, it appeared, was a TCR beta motif comprising several highly homologous variants.

The CDR3 totals 14 residues. J gave up 11 bases and V 6 bases, and 11 bases lay outside the gene matches. Germline CDR1 and CDR2: SNHLY and FYNNEI. What was sequenced was blood, either unsorted or a sorted T cell fraction (not recorded which). J is TRBJ2-1 and V is TRBV2; 9 nucleotides agree with TRBD2. The receptor comes from a male donor with ankylosing spondylitis. This CDR3 is CASRAASGTVKQFF. Written as DNA, the CDR3 is TGTGCCAGCAGGGCGGCTAGCGGGACAGTTAAGCAGTTCTTC.